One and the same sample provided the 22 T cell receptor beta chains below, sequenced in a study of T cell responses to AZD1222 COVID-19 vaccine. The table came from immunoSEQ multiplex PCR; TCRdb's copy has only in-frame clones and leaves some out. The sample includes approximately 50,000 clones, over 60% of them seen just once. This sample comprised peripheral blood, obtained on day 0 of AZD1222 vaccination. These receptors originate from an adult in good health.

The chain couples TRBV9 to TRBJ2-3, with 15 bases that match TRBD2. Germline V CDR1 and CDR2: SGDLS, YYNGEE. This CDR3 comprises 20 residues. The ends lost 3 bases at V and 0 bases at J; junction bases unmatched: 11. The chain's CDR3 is CASSAPGLAGGRTSTDTQYF. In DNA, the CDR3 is TGTGCCAGCAGCGCTCCGGGACTAGCGGGGGGTAGAACTAGCACAGATACGCAGTATTTT.

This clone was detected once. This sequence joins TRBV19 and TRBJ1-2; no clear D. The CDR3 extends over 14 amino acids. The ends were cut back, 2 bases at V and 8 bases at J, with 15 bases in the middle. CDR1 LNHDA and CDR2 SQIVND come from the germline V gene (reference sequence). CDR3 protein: CASSITGVKGGYTF. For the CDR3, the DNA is TGTGCCAGTAGTATAACCGGGGTTAAAGGAGGCTACACCTTC.

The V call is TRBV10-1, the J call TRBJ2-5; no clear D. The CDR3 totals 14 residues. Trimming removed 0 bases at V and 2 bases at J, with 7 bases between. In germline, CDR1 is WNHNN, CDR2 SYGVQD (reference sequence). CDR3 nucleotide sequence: TGCGCCAGCAGTGAGTCGATATGGCAAGAGACCCAGTACTTC. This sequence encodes CASSESIWQETQYF.

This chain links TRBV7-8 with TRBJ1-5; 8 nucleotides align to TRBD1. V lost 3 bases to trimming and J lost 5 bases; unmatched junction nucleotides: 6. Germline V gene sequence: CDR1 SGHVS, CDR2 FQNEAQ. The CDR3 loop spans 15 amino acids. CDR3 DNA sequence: TGTGCCAGCAGCTTCTCCGACAGGGGACATCAGCCCCAGCATTTT. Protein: CASSFSDRGHQPQHF.

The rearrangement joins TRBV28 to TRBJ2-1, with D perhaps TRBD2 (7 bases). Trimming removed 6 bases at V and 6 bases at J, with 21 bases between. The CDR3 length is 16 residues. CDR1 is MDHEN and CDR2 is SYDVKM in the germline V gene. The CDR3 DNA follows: TGTGCCAGCAGCCGGTGGTTGGCGGGGGCTGGCAATGAGCAGTTCTTC. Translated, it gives CASSRWLAGAGNEQFF.

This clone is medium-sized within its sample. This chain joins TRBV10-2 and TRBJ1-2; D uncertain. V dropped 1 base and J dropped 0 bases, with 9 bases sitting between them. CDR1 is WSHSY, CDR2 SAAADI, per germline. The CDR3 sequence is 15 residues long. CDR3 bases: TGCGCCAGCAGTGAGTGGTCGACTACTAACTATGGCTACACCTTC. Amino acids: CASSEWSTTNYGYTF.

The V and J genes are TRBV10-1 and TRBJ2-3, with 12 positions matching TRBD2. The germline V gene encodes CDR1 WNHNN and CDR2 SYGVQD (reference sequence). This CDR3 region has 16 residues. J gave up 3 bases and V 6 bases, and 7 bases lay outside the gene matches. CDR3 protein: CASSAGLAGRTDTQYF. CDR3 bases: TGCGCCAGCAGCGCGGGACTAGCGGGCCGAACAGATACGCAGTATTTT.

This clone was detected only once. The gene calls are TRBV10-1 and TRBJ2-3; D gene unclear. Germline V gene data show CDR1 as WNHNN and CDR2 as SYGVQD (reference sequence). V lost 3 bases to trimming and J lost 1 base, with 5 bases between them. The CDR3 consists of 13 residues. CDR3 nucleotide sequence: TGCGCCAGCAGTGACAGACGCACAGATACGCAGTATTTT. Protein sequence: CASSDRRTDTQYF.

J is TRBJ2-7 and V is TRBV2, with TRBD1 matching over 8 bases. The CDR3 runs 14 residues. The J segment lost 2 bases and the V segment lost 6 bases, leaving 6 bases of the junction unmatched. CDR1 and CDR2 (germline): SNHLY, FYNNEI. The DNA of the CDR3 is TGTGCCAGCAGCCCGACAGGGGTCCCCTACGAGCAGTACTTC. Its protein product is CASSPTGVPYEQYF.

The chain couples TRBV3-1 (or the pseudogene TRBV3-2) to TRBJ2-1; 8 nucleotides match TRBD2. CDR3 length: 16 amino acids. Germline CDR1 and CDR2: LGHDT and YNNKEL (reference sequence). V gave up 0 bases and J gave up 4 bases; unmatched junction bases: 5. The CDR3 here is CASSQDSREAYNEQFF. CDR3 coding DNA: TGTGCCAGCAGCCAAGACTCGCGGGAGGCTTACAATGAGCAGTTCTTC.

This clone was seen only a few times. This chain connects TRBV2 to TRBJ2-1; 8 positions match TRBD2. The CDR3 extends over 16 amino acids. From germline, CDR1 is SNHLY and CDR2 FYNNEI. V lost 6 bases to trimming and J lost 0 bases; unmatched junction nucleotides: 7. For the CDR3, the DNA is TGTGCCAGCAGAAGGACCGCGGGGGGCTCCTACAATGAGCAGTTCTTC. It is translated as CASRRTAGGSYNEQFF.

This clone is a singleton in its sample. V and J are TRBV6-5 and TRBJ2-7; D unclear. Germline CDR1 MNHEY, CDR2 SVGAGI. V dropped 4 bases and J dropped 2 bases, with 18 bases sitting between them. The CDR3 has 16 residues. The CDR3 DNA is TGTGCCAGCAGTTTTTCCGGAGTCCAAGCCGCCTACGAGCAGTACTTC. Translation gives CASSFSGVQAAYEQYF.

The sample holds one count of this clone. This chain's CDR3 is CASSFLAGEYNEQFF. The CDR3 nucleotides are TGTGCCAGCAGCTTTTTAGCGGGAGAATACAATGAGCAGTTCTTC. This sequence joins TRBV5-4 and TRBJ2-1; 9 positions match TRBD2. Germline V gene data show CDR1 as SGHNT and CDR2 as YYREEE (reference sequence). This CDR3 is 15 amino acids long. Trimming took 2 bases from V and 4 from J; bases not matched to a gene: 4.

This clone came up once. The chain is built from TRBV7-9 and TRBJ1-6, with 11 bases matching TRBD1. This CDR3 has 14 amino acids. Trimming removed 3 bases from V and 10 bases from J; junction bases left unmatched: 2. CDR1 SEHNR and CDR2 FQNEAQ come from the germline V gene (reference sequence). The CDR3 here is CASSLGTGGSPLHF. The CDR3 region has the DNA TGTGCCAGCAGCTTGGGGACAGGGGGGTCACCCCTCCACTTT.

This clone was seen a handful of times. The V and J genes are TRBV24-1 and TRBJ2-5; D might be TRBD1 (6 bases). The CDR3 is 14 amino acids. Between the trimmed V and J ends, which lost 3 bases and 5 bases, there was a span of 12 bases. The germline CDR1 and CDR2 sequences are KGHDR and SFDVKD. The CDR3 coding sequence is TGTGCCACCAGTGATAGTGCAGGGGCGGAGACCCAGTACTTC. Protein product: CATSDSAGAETQYF.

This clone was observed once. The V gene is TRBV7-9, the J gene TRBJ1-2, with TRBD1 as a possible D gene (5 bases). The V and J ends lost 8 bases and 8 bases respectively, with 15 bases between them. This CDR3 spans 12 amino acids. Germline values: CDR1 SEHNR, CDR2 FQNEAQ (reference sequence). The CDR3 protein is CASSTEAGGYTF. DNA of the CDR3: TGTGCCAGCTCGACAGAGGCAGGCGGCTACACCTTC.

The CDR3 sequence: CASSQFNPPGATEAFF. The CDR3 coding sequence is TGTGCCAGCAGCCAATTTAATCCCCCAGGGGCCACTGAAGCTTTCTTT. This chain joins TRBV3-1 (or the pseudogene TRBV3-2) and TRBJ1-1, with D possibly being TRBD1 (6 bases). The V and J ends lost 2 bases and 4 bases respectively, with 17 bases between them. CDR3 size: 16 residues. The germline V gene encodes CDR1 LGHDT and CDR2 YNNKEL (reference sequence).

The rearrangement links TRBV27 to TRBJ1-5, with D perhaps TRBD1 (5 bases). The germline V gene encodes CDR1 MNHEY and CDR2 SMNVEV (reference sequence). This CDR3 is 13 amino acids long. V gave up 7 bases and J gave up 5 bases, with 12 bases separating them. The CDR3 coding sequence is TGTGCCAGCAAGCAGGGAGAGTATCAGCCCCAGCATTTT. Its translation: CASKQGEYQPQHF.

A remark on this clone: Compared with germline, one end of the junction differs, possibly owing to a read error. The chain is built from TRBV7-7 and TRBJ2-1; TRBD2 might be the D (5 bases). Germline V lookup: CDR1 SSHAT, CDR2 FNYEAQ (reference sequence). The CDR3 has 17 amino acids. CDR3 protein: CASSLALGPLPYNEQFF. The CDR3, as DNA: TGTGCTAGCAGCTTAGCGCTCGGACCTCTCCCTTACAATGAGCAGTTCTTC.

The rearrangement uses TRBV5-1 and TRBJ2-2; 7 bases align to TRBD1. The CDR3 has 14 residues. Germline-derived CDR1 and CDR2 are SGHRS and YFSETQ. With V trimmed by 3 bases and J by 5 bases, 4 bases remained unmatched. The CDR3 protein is CASSSTGSTGELFF. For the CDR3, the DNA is TGCGCCAGCAGCTCGACAGGGTCGACCGGGGAGCTGTTTTTT.

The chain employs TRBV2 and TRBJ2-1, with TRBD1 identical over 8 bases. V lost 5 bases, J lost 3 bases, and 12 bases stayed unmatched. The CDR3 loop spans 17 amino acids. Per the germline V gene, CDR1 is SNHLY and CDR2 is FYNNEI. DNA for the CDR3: TGTGCCAGCAGTAAAGACAGGGGAAACTACTACTACAATGAGCAGTTCTTC. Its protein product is CASSKDRGNYYYNEQFF.

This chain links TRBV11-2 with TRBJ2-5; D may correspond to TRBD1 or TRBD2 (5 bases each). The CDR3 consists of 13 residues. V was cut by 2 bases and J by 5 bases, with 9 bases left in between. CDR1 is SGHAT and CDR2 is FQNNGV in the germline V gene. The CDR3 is CASSLIGDETQYF. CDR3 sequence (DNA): TGTGCCAGCAGCTTAATAGGGGACGAGACCCAGTACTTC. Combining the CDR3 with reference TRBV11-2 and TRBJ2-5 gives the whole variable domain EAGVAQSPRYKIIEKRQSVAFWCNPISGHATLYWYQQILGQGPKLLIQFQNNGVVDDSQLPKDRFSAERLKGVDSTLKIQPAKLEDSAVYLCASSLIGDETQYFGPGTRLLVL.